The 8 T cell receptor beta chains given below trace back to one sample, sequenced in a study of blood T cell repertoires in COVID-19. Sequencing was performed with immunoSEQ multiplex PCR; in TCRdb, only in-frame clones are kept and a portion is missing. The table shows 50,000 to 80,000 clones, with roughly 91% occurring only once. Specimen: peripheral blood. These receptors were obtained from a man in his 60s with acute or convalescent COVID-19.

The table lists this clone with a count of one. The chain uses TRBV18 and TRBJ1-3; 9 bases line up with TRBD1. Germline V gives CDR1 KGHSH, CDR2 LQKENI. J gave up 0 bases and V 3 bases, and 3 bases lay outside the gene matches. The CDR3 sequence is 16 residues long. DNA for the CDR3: TGTGCCAGCTCACCGGTGACAGGGGGCTCTGGAAACACCATATATTTT. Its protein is CASSPVTGGSGNTIYF.

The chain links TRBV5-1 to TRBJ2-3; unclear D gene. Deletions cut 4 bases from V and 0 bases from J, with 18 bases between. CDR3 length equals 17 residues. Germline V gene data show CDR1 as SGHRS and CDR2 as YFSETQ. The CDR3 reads CASSPRVLDVSTDTQYF. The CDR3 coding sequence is TGCGCCAGCAGCCCCCGGGTTCTTGATGTAAGCACAGATACGCAGTATTTT.

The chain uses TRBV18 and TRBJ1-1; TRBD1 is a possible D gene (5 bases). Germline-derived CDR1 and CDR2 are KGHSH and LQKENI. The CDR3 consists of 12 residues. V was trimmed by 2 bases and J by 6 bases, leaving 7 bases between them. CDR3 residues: CASSPAGSEAFF. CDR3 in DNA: TGTGCCAGCTCACCAGCAGGGTCTGAAGCTTTCTTT.

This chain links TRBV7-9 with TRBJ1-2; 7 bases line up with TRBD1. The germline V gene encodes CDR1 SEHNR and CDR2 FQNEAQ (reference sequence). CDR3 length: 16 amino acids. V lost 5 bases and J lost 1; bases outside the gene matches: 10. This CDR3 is CASSGEGTVNNYGYTF. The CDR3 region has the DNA TGTGCCAGCAGCGGAGAGGGGACAGTAAATAACTATGGCTACACCTTC. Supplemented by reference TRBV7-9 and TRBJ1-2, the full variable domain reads DTGVSQNPRHKITKRGQNVTFRCDPISEHNRLYWYRQTLGQGPEFLTYFQNEAQLEKSRLLSDRFSAERPKGSFSTLEIQRTEQGDSAMYLCASSGEGTVNNYGYTFGSGTRLTVV.

This chain's CDR3 is CASSFGRAGDTQYF. The CDR3, as DNA: TGCGCCAGCAGCTTTGGCAGGGCTGGAGATACGCAGTATTTT. V gene TRBV5-1 combines with J gene TRBJ2-3; possibly TRBD1 for D (5 bases). Trimming left V 2 bases short and J 5 bases short, with 12 bases between. Per germline, CDR1 SGHRS and CDR2 YFSETQ. CDR3 length equals 14 residues.

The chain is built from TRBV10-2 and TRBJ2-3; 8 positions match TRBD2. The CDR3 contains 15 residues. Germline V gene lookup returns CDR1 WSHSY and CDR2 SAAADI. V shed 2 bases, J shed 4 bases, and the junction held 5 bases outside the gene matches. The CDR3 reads CASSEPGLASDTQYF. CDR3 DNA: TGCGCCAGCAGTGAGCCAGGACTAGCCTCAGATACGCAGTATTTT.

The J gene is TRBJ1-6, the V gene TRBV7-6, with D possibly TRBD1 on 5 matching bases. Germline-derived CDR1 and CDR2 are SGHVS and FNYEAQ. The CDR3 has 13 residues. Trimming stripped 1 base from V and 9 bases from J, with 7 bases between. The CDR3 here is CASSLVGASPLHF. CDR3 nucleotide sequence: TGTGCCAGCAGCTTAGTAGGGGCTTCACCCCTCCACTTT. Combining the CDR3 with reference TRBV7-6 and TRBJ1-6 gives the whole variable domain GAGVSQSPRYKVTKRGQDVALRCDPISGHVSLYWYRQALGQGPEFLTYFNYEAQQDKSGLPNDRFSAERPEGSISTLTIQRTEQRDSAMYRCASSLVGASPLHFGNGTRLTVT.

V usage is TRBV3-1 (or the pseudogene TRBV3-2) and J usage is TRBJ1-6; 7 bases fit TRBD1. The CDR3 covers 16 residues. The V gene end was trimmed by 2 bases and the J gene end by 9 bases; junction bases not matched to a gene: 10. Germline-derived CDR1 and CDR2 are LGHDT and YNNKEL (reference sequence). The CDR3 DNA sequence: TGTGCCAGCAGCCAAACTCCGGTACAGGGGAGTTCACCCCTCCACTTT. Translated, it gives CASSQTPVQGSSPLHF.